A selection of T cell receptor beta chains follows, all from one sample in a study of Graves' ophthalmopathy and Graves' hyperthyroidism. One entry per CDR3 protein results from TCRdb running MiXCR on the multiplex PCR reads. The data contain about 410,000 distinct CDR3 sequences, 15% to 20% of them singletons. Material for sequencing was peripheral blood. These receptors all come from a woman aged 18 to 35 with Graves' ophthalmopathy. The CDR3 runs from the conserved cysteine through the conserved F or W. D genes are given only for firm matches. Size values are once, few and many counts, or a class for expanded clones, and some rows have none.

many,TRBJ1-1,TRBV24-1,-,TGTGCCACCCCCGTGAGCCAGAAGAACACTGAAGCTTTCTTT,CATPVSQKNTEAFF
many,TRBJ2-5,TRBV12-3/TRBV12-4,-,TGTGCCAGCAGTTTACCTGGGACCCCCGGCGAGACCCAGTACTTC,CASSLPGTPGETQYF
many,TRBJ2-5,TRBV28,-,TGTGCCAGCAGTTTCAGGGCGGGGCAGGTGTGGACCCAGTACTTC,CASSFRAGQVWTQYF
many,TRBJ2-5,TRBV5-4,TRBD2,TGTGCCAGCAGCCGACCAGGGCCAGCGGGGAAGACCCAGTACTTC,CASSRPGPAGKTQYF
many,TRBJ1-1,TRBV2,-,TGTGCCAGTAGGGACATTGAAGCTTTCTTT,CASRDIEAFF
-,TRBJ2-5,TRBV13,-,TGTGCCAGCAGCTTACGGCATCCAAGGTTTGGGGAGACCCAGTACTTC,CASSLRHPRFGETQYF
many,TRBJ1-2,TRBV6-1,-,TGTGCCAGCAGTGAAGCGGCTTGGGGGGGGCGCGGCTATGGCTACACCTTC,CASSEAAWGGRGYGYTF
many,TRBJ2-7,TRBV7-3,TRBD1,TGTGCCAGCAGCTCGACAGGGGGCGGCGACGAGCAGTACTTC,CASSSTGGGDEQYF
many,TRBJ2-7,TRBV6-2/TRBV6-3,-,TGTGCCAGCAGCTTGGACAGTGGGGCCTACGAGCAGTACTTC,CASSLDSGAYEQYF
many,TRBJ2-5,TRBV7-2,TRBD2,TGTGCCAGCAGCTTAGGCGGGGGGCATGAGACCCAGTACTTC,CASSLGGGHETQYF
many,TRBJ1-6,TRBV12-3/TRBV12-4,-,TGTGCCAGCAGTTCACAGGTCCTCTGGTCACCCCTCCACTTT,CASSSQVLWSPLHF
many,TRBJ1-5,TRBV24-1,-,TGTGCCACCAGTGATCGGACAGAACAGCCCCAGCATTTT,CATSDRTEQPQHF
many,TRBJ1-6,TRBV28,-,TGTGCCAGCAGTCTCGTATGGACAGCGTCCTATAATTCACCCCTCCACTTT,CASSLVWTASYNSPLHF
many,TRBJ2-2,TRBV5-1,TRBD2,TGCGCCAGCAGCGTCAAAGCGGGAGGCACCGGGGAGCTGTTTTTT,CASSVKAGGTGELFF
many,TRBJ2-5,TRBV19,-,TGTGCCAGTAGTAGACTAAGACAAGAGACCCAGTACTTC,CASSRLRQETQYF
many,TRBJ2-5,TRBV24-1,-,TGTGCCACGCAAAAGGAGGAGACCCAGTACTTC,CATQKEETQYF
many,TRBJ2-7,TRBV28,TRBD1,TGTGCCAGCAGTCACCTTATAGGAGGACAGGGGACCCACGAGCAGTACTTC,CASSHLIGGQGTHEQYF
many,TRBJ1-1,TRBV4-3,TRBD1,TGCGCCAGCAGCCAAGTCGGGGGCAGGGGGAGGTCCACTGAAGCTTTCTTT,CASSQVGGRGRSTEAFF
-,TRBJ2-3,TRBV6-5,TRBD2,TGTGCCAGCAGTTACAAATTAGCGGGAGCTTCAGATACGCAGTATTTT,CASSYKLAGASDTQYF
many,TRBJ2-7,TRBV18,TRBD2,TGTGCCAGCTCCCATCGTAGCGGGAGTTTCTCCTACGAGCAGTACTTC,CASSHRSGSFSYEQYF
many,TRBJ2-5,TRBV2,-,TGTGCCAGCAGTGAAGCTGCGGCAGGGCTAGAGACCCAGTACTTC,CASSEAAAGLETQYF
many,TRBJ1-1,TRBV5-1,-,TGCGCCAGCAGATTGGATGGGGGGAGTCCTGAAGCTTTCTTT,CASRLDGGSPEAFF
many,TRBJ2-5,TRBV3-1,-,TGTGCCAGCAGCCCCCGGGGAGTAGGGGAGACCCAGTACTTC,CASSPRGVGETQYF
many,TRBJ2-5,TRBV5-4,-,TGTGCCAGCAGCTTGAAAGGGGGACAGACCCAGTACTTC,CASSLKGGQTQYF
many,TRBJ2-7,TRBV19,TRBD2,TGTGCCAGTAGTGGTAGCGGGAGAGGCTACGAGCAGTACTTC,CASSGSGRGYEQYF
many,TRBJ2-2,TRBV5-1,TRBD2,TGCGCCAGCAGCTTGGCCGGGCCGCTGCGGGGGGGCGAGACCGGGGAGCTGTTTTTT,CASSLAGPLRGGETGELFF
many,TRBJ2-7,TRBV12-3/TRBV12-4,TRBD1,TGTGCCAGCAGCCCGGGACAGGGGATTCACGAGCAGTACTTC,CASSPGQGIHEQYF
many,TRBJ1-6,TRBV20-1,TRBD1,TGCAGTGCTCAAAGACAGGGTTCCTATAATTCACCCCTCCACTTT,CSAQRQGSYNSPLHF
many,TRBJ2-7,TRBV6-2/TRBV6-3,-,TGTGCCAGCAAAACCCACTACGAGCAGTACTTC,CASKTHYEQYF
many,TRBJ2-7,TRBV20-1,-,TGCAGTGCTAGAGAGGGGGCAGCCGAGCAGTACTTC,CSAREGAAEQYF
many,TRBJ1-3,TRBV6-2/TRBV6-3,-,TGTGCCAGCACCTCTAATGGAAACACCATATATTTT,CASTSNGNTIYF
many,TRBJ1-5,TRBV9,-,TGTGCCAGCAGCGTAGGGGGAGGAAATCAGCCCCAGCATTTT,CASSVGGGNQPQHF
many,TRBJ2-5,TRBV30,TRBD1,TGTGCCTGGAGTGTAAGGGGCCCCGGGACAGGGGTATTGAGCGAGACCCAGTACTTC,CAWSVRGPGTGVLSETQYF
many,TRBJ1-3,TRBV19,-,TGTGCCAGTACCCCGGACGCTTGGGCTGGAAACACCATATATTTT,CASTPDAWAGNTIYF
many,TRBJ2-7,TRBV6-2/TRBV6-3,TRBD2,TGTGCCAGCAGTCCCCGGACTAGCGGGAGTACCGAGCAGTACTTC,CASSPRTSGSTEQYF
many,TRBJ1-1,TRBV18,-,TGTGCCAGCTCACCACCGGGGGTGGAAGCTTTCTTT,CASSPPGVEAFF
many,TRBJ1-6,TRBV30,-,TGTGCCTGGAATGGCGATCCCCCTTATAATTCACCCCTCCACTTT,CAWNGDPPYNSPLHF
once,TRBJ1-3,TRBV13,-,TGTGCCAGCAGCCATAGGAACTCTGGAAACACCATATATTTT,CASSHRNSGNTIYF
few,TRBJ2-2,TRBV25-1,TRBD2,TGTGCCAGCAGTGAATATAGCGGGAGGGCCCGGGCCACCGGGGAGCTGTTTTTT,CASSEYSGRARATGELFF
many,TRBJ2-7,TRBV6-1,-,TGTGCCAGCAGTGTTAGTAGGGGACCCTACGAGCAGTACTTC,CASSVSRGPYEQYF
many,TRBJ2-2,TRBV28,-,TGTGCCAGCAGTTTTCCCAGGGAGAACACCGGGGAGCTGTTTTTT,CASSFPRENTGELFF
many,TRBJ1-2,TRBV12-3/TRBV12-4,-,TGTGCCAGCACCATAGGAAAGGGATGGCCATATGGCTACACCTTC,CASTIGKGWPYGYTF
-,TRBJ1-2,TRBV3-1,-,TGTGCCAGCAGCCAAACCCCCGGTAAGGCCGTGAACTATGGCTACACCTTC,CASSQTPGKAVNYGYTF
many,TRBJ2-7,TRBV4-1,-,TGCGCCAGCAGCCAAGTGGGTATTGGCTCCTACGAGCAGTACTTC,CASSQVGIGSYEQYF
many,TRBJ2-7,TRBV6-5,-,TGTGCCAGCAGTTACGGGGGGGGGCAAGACTCCTACGAGCAGTACTTC,CASSYGGGQDSYEQYF
many,TRBJ1-2,TRBV27,-,TGTGCCAGCAGTTTAAAGAAGGCGTTCGGTGGCTACACCTTC,CASSLKKAFGGYTF
-,TRBJ2-5,TRBV6-2/TRBV6-3,TRBD2,TGTGCCAGCAGACCCGCACTAGCGATCCAAGAGACCCAGTACTTC,CASRPALAIQETQYF
many,TRBJ2-5,TRBV28,-,TGTGCCAGCAGTTACCCCCAAGAGACCCAGTACTTC,CASSYPQETQYF
-,TRBJ2-7,TRBV12-3/TRBV12-4,-,TGTGCCAGCAGTCACCGGGACTCCATCTACTACGAGCAGTACTTC,CASSHRDSIYYEQYF
many,TRBJ2-4,TRBV28,-,TGTGCCAGCAGTCTCCCTACGTGGTCCAAAAACATTCAGTACTTC,CASSLPTWSKNIQYF
many,TRBJ2-7,TRBV30,TRBD2,TGTGCCTGGAGCTCGGGGGCTAGCGGGTTCTACTACGAGCAGTACTTC,CAWSSGASGFYYEQYF
-,TRBJ2-2,TRBV6-1,-,TGTGCCAGCACCTACGGGTGGAGTCTAGATACCGGGGAGCTGTTTTTT,CASTYGWSLDTGELFF
many,TRBJ2-2,TRBV24-1,TRBD2,TGTGCCACCAGTGATGAAAGACTAGCCGATACCGGGGAGCTGTTTTTT,CATSDERLADTGELFF
many,TRBJ2-7,TRBV20-1,-,TGCAGTGCTAGTGGGCTTCTGGGGGGTTCCTACGAGCAGTACTTC,CSASGLLGGSYEQYF
-,TRBJ1-3,TRBV30,-,TGTGCCTGGATGAGGTTATCTGGAAACACCATATATTTT,CAWMRLSGNTIYF
-,TRBJ2-7,TRBV19,TRBD2,TGTGCCAGTAGTACCCGGACTAGCGGGAGAACGACCAGCGAGCAGTACTTC,CASSTRTSGRTTSEQYF
many,TRBJ2-7,TRBV6-1,TRBD1,TGTGCCAGCAGAAAAACTGGGACAGGGGCCTACGAGCAGTACTTC,CASRKTGTGAYEQYF
many,TRBJ2-5,TRBV7-9,TRBD1,TGTGCCAGCACCTTCATCACAGGGGGCGGGGAGACCCAGTACTTC,CASTFITGGGETQYF
-,TRBJ1-6,TRBV2,TRBD1,TGTGCCAGCAACGGGGGACAGGGTAATTCACCCCTCCACTTT,CASNGGQGNSPLHF
many,TRBJ1-3,TRBV28,-,TGTGCCAGCAGTTCCCCGGGCCGATTCTCTGGAAACACCATATATTTT,CASSSPGRFSGNTIYF